This T cell receptor (beta chain) was observed in a study of spatial heterogeneity in lung cancer (dated by TCRdb to the late 2010s). With regard to the full study: Beta-chain transcripts were consistently detected in greater numbers than alpha-chain transcripts, which likely reflects a higher abundance of beta-chain transcripts. In the raw uncorrected reads, each unique combination of TCR and UMI appeared on average more than ten times. TCR alpha and beta repertoires were quantitatively compared across multiple tumor regions, matched nontumor lung and blood in non-small cell lung cancer. The study linked features of the TCR repertoire to counts of nonsynonymous mutations, which were determined by whole-exome sequencing of tumor tissue. Both alpha and beta chains were TCR-sequenced in samples taken at surgery, namely 220 tumor regions, 62 to 70 matched nontumor lung samples and 55 to 60 PBMC samples. Points the paper makes about the study in general: Additional single-cell paired TCR alpha and beta sequencing was considered necessary to confirm, at a functional level, the hypothesis that regional TCRs recognize regional mutations.

This specimen's time point label, per the study, means: sample taken at primary tumor resection. Donors were under 95 patients with early-stage, untreated non-small cell lung cancer from the lung TRACERx cohort. TCR sequencing used whole RNA extracted from tumor and nontumor lung tissue, or from cryopreserved PBMC samples, without cell sorting. Only patients with enough RNA available from two or more tumor regions were chosen for TCR sequencing. Before selection, tumor and adjacent nontumor lung specimens were reviewed by a lung pathologist. The library was built by means of 5' RACE. Reads for this sample came from a NextSeq 500. To allow correction of PCR and sequencing errors, the TCR library protocol tagged every TCR cDNA molecule with a unique molecular identifier. Per the authors' processing: TCR identification, UMI-based error correction and CDR3 extraction were all carried out with Decombinator tools. TCRs above a frequency of 2 per 1,000, corresponding to the top 1% of the tumor frequency distribution, were defined as expanded. Renyi diversity was calculated using the R vegan package after each repertoire was subsampled 100 times to 5,000 TCRs. CDR3 similarity networks were built from amino acid triplet string-kernel similarity, connecting CDR3s with pairwise similarity above 0.82. In-frame beta chains were kept once TCRdb had trimmed the public reads at Q25 with fastp and called clones with MiXCR. All rows with the same CDR3 protein become a single entry with the most common DNA and genes. TCRdb's processing, not the authors', yielded these V and J calls. Across this sample there are several hundred distinct CDR3 sequences, with approximately 8.7% seen only once. The ten biggest clones cover 18% of the sample.

This clonotype is characterized as large (0.1 to 1%). The antigen it binds to is not known. Per-base qualities were not stored, and no clone one base away is much larger. A library prepared for alpha chains yielded this beta chain as an off-target read; its size is of little meaning. The germline V gene yields SQVTM for CDR1 and ANQGSEA for CDR2. The junction shows trimming of 8 bases on V and 7 bases on J, and the gene matches do not reach 6 bases of it. The CDR3 numbers 13 residues from cysteine through phenylalanine. Just the 39-base CDR3 DNA is kept, in frame starting at base 1. The source material was normal lung tissue next to the tumor, sampled at surgery. The chain employs TRBV29-1 and TRBJ2-1, with 12 junctional bases fitting TRBD2. This TCR was sampled from a female donor with early-stage non-small cell lung cancer. CDR3 reads: CSPGLAGTNEQFF. The nucleotides are TGCAGCCCAGGACTAGCGGGGACAAATGAGCAGTTCTTC.